The TCR beta chain described here comes from a study of OX40 agonist ivuxolimab in advanced cancers. Across the whole study: People in dose escalation had one of these cancers: hepatocellular carcinoma, melanoma, renal cell or head and neck cancer.

Libraries were prepared by immunoSEQ multiplex PCR; TCRdb keeps only in-frame clonotypes and omits some of them. The sample holds more than 65,000 clones, approximately 80% seen once. Blood got drawn at baseline, again on cycle 4 day 1, and then on cycle 7 day 1. This CDR3 has 13 amino acids. Germline values: CDR1 SEHNR, CDR2 FQNEAQ (reference sequence). The germline V and J ends were trimmed by 1 base and 3 bases, with 5 bases remaining between them. This sequence joins TRBV7-9 and TRBJ2-3; D is unresolved. The specimen was CD4+ or CD8+ T cells sorted from blood, collected in a trial of the OX40 agonist ivuxolimab. The clonotype comes from an adult with an advanced solid tumor such as melanoma, head and neck, liver or kidney cancer. The CDR3 loop is CASSLDVTDTQYF. The CDR3, as DNA: TGTGCCAGCAGCTTAGATGTGACAGATACGCAGTATTTT.